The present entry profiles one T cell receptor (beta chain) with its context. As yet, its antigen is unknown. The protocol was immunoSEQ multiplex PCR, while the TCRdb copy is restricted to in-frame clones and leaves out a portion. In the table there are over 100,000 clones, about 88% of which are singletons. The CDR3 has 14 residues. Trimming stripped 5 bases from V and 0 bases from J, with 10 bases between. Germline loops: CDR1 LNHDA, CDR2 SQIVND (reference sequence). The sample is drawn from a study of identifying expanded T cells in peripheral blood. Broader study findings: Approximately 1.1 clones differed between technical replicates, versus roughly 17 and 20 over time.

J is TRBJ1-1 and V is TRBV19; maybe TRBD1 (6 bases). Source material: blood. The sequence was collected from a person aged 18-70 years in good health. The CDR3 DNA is TGTGCCAGTAGTTCGGACAGATTGAACACTGAAGCTTTCTTT. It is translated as CASSSDRLNTEAFF.